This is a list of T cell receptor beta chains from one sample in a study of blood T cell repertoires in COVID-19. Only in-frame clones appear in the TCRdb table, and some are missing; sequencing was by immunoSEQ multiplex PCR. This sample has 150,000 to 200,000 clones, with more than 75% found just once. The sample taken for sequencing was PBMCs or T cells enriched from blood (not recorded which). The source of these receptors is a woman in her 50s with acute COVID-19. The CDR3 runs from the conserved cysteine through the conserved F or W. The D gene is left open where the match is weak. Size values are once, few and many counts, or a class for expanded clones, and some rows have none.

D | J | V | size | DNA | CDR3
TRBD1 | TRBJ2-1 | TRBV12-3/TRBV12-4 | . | TGTGCCAGCAGTCCAGGGGGCTACAATGAGCAGTTCTTC | CASSPGGYNEQFF
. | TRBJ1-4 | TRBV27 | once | TGTGCCAGCAGTTCTCAGGGTGCAACTAATGAAAAACTGTTTTTT | CASSSQGATNEKLFF
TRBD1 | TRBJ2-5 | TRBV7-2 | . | TGTGCCAGCAGCTTCTTTGGGACAGGAGAGACCCAGTACTTC | CASSFFGTGETQYF
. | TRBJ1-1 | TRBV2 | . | TGTGCCAGCAGTATTGACACGCCGGAGGACACTGAAGCTTTCTTT | CASSIDTPEDTEAFF
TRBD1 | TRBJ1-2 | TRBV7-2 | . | TGTGCCAGCACCATAGTGGGGACAGGGGACACCTTC | CASTIVGTGDTF
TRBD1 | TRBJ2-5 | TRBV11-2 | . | TGTGCCAGCAGCCCTACAGGGGTACAGACCCAGTACTTC | CASSPTGVQTQYF
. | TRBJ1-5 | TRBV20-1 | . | TGCAGTGCAAGTGACCCTAATAGCAATCAGCCCCAGCATTTT | CSASDPNSNQPQHF
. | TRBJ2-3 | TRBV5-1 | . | TGCGCCAGCAGCGTTTGGGCCGACACAGATACGCAGTATTTT | CASSVWADTDTQYF
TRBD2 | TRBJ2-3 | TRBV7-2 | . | TGTGCCAGCAGCCTTCGGGGGGGCGGCACAGATACGCAGTATTTT | CASSLRGGGTDTQYF
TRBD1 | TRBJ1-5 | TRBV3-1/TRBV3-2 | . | TGTGCCAGCAGCCAAGACCCCCCAAAGGGGGCAGATCATAGCAATCAGCCCCAGCATTTT | CASSQDPPKGADHSNQPQHF
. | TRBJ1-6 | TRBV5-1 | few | TGCGCCAGCAGCTTGGTGGCCCTCAATTCACCCCTCCACTTT | CASSLVALNSPLHF
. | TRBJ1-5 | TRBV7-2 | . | TGTGCCAGCAGCCCGACAGGAAGCAATCAGCCCCAGCATTTT | CASSPTGSNQPQHF
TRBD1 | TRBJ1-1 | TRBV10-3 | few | TGTGCCATCAGTGAAATGGGACAGGGGGAATCTGAAGCTTTCTTT | CAISEMGQGESEAFF
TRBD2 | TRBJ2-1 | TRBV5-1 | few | TGCGCCAGCAGCCCCGGGGTAGCGGGGGGCGGAAATGAGCAGTTCTTC | CASSPGVAGGGNEQFF
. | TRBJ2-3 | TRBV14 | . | TGTGCCAGCAGCCAATCTCCCTATACGCAGTATTTT | CASSQSPYTQYF
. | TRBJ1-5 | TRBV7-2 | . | TGTGCCAGCAGCCTACAGGGTGGGCAACAGCCCCAGCATTTT | CASSLQGGQQPQHF
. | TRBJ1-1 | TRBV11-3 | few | TGTGCCAGCAGCTTAACAGCCAACACTGAAGCTTTCTTT | CASSLTANTEAFF
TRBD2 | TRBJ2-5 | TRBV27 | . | TGTGCCAGCAGAAAAGAACTAGCGGGGGCCGAGACCCAGTACTTC | CASRKELAGAETQYF
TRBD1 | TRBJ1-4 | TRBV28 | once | TGTGCCAGCAGTTTAGGTCAGACAGGGGTCAACGAAAAACTGTTTTTT | CASSLGQTGVNEKLFF
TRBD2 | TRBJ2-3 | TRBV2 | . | TGTGCCAGCAGCCTAGCGGGGGGCTCGACAGATACGCAGTATTTT | CASSLAGGSTDTQYF
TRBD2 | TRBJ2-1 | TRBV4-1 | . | TGCGCCAGCAGCCGTACGGCGGGGGGGCGGGATGAGCAGTTCTTC | CASSRTAGGRDEQFF
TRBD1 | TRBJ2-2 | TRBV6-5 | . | TGTGCCAGCAGAATTACAGGGGGCAGCACCGGGGAGCTGTTTTTT | CASRITGGSTGELFF
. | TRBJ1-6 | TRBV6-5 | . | TGTGCCAGCCGACAGGTGGGTTCACCCCTCCACTTT | CASRQVGSPLHF
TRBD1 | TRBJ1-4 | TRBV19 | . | TGTGCCACCTACCTAAGAACAGGGGTAGAAAAACTGTTTTTT | CATYLRTGVEKLFF
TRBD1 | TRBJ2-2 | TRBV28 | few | TGTGCCAGCAGTCCTGACAGGGAGAACACCGGGGAGCTGTTTTTT | CASSPDRENTGELFF
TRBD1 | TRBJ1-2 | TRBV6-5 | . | TGTGCCAGCAGTTACGTGGGACAGGGAACCTATGGCTACACCTTC | CASSYVGQGTYGYTF
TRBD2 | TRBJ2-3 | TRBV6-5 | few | TGTGCCAGCAGTTACTCGGGAGGGACGCAGTATTTT | CASSYSGGTQYF
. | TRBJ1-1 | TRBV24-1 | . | TGTGCCACCAGTGACCACAGGGAAACTGAAGCTTTCTTT | CATSDHRETEAFF
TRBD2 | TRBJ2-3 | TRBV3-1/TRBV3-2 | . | TGTGCCAGCAGCCCTAGAAGCGGGGGAGGTGATACGCAGTATTTT | CASSPRSGGGDTQYF
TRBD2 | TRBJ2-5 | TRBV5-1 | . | TGCGCCAGCAGCCCAGGGACTAGCGGAGAGACCCAGTACTTC | CASSPGTSGETQYF
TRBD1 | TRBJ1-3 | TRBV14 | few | TGTGCCAGCAGCCAAATAGGCAGGGGGCTAGGAAACACCATATATTTT | CASSQIGRGLGNTIYF
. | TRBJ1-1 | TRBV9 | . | TGTGCCAGCAGCGTAGATGAAGCCGTCACTGAAGCTTTCTTT | CASSVDEAVTEAFF
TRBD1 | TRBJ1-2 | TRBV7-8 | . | TGTGCCAGCAGTTCCCAACAGGGGTTTGAAGGCTACACCTTC | CASSSQQGFEGYTF